What follows are 30 T cell receptor beta chains derived from one specimen sequenced in a study of regulatory dendritic cells for organ transplantation. Their antigens are not known. CFSE-labeled sorted T cells met regulatory or mature dendritic cells for five to six days. Sequencing was performed with immunoSEQ multiplex PCR; in TCRdb, only in-frame clones are kept and a portion is missing. Of under 15,000 clones listed, about 79% were seen once; the top ten hold 0.63%. What was sequenced was naive CD4+ T cells from blood cultured with regulatory dendritic cells. Noted subset: CD45RA+ naive T cells. These receptors originate from a human donor in good health.

The chain employs TRBV4-1 and TRBJ2-1, with 12 positions matching TRBD2. Per germline, CDR1 MGHRA and CDR2 YSYEKL. This CDR3 contains 15 residues. V shed 4 bases, J shed 9 bases, and the junction held 7 bases outside the gene matches. CDR3 DNA: TGCGCCAGCAGCCCCCCTAGCGGGGGGGCCGGTGAGCAGTTCTTC. The encoded protein is CASSPPSGGAGEQFF.

V gene TRBV4-1 combines with J gene TRBJ1-1; tentatively, D is TRBD1 (5 bases). The V gene lost 4 bases and the J gene lost 0 bases, with 15 bases spanning the gap. Germline CDR1 MGHRA, CDR2 YSYEKL. The CDR3 is 16 amino acids. The CDR3 DNA reads TGCGCCAGCAGCCCACGCCGGGGGACCATGAACACTGAAGCTTTCTTT. Translating gives CASSPRRGTMNTEAFF.

The rearrangement joins TRBV27 to TRBJ2-1; D remains unclear. Per the germline V gene, CDR1 is MNHEY and CDR2 is SMNVEV (reference sequence). The CDR3 totals 14 residues. The V and J ends lost 10 bases and 6 bases respectively, with 19 bases between them. The CDR3 loop is CATSASSLGNEQFF. In DNA, the CDR3 is TGTGCCACCTCCGCGTCCTCGCTAGGCAATGAGCAGTTCTTC.

J is TRBJ1-1 and V is TRBV25-1; D possibly corresponds to TRBD1 (6 bases). Germline V CDR1 and CDR2: MGHDK, SYGVNS. Trimming stripped 2 bases from V and 1 base from J, with 8 bases between. The CDR3 covers 14 residues. This CDR3 reads CASSEPDRNTEAFF. CDR3 nucleotide sequence: TGTGCCAGCAGTGAACCGGACAGGAACACTGAAGCTTTCTTT. Variable domain in full (rest from reference TRBV25-1 and TRBJ1-1): EADIYQTPRYLVIGTGKKITLECSQTMGHDKMYWYQQDPGMELHLIHYSYGVNSTEKGDLSSESTVSRIRTEHFPLTLESARPSHTSQYLCASSEPDRNTEAFFGQGTRLTVV.

The table lists this clone with a few counts. The genes are TRBV19 and TRBJ2-3, with 8 bases lining up with TRBD2. J was trimmed by 2 bases and V by 0 bases; bases with no gene match: 7. The CDR3 is 17 residues long. The germline V gene has CDR1 LNHDA and CDR2 SQIVND (reference sequence). CDR3 residues: CASSIDRTSGTTDTQYF. DNA for the CDR3: TGTGCCAGTAGTATAGATCGTACTAGCGGAACCACAGATACGCAGTATTTT.

The chain employs TRBV9 and TRBJ2-3, with TRBD1 matching over 9 bases. This CDR3 is built from 15 residues. Trimming took 1 base from V and 4 from J; bases not matched to a gene: 4. Germline CDR1 SGDLS, CDR2 YYNGEE. CDR3 amino acids: CASSVSGTGPDTQYF. The CDR3 region has the DNA TGTGCCAGCAGCGTAAGTGGGACAGGGCCAGATACGCAGTATTTT.

J is TRBJ2-2 and V is TRBV10-3; D call uncertain. The CDR3 totals 13 residues. V lost 7 bases and J 6 bases, leaving 12 bases between the germline ends. Germline V CDR1 and CDR2: ENHRY, SYGVKD. CDR3 sequence reads: CAIKEAGPGELFF. The DNA of the CDR3 is TGTGCCATCAAAGAGGCCGGTCCCGGGGAGCTGTTTTTT.

The table lists this clone with a count of one. This chain uses TRBV7-7 with TRBJ2-7; 10 positions match TRBD1. The CDR3 is made up of 15 amino acids. The junction had 10 bases not matched to a gene; V was cut back by 6 bases and J by 5 bases. Germline V CDR1 and CDR2: SSHAT, FNYEAQ (reference sequence). This CDR3 is CASRTPGQGVHEQYF. Written as DNA, the CDR3 is TGTGCCAGCAGGACTCCAGGACAGGGGGTCCACGAGCAGTACTTC.

The chain employs TRBV10-2 and TRBJ1-4; possible D gene TRBD1, 6 bases. The germline CDR1 and CDR2 sequences are WSHSY and SAAADI. V was clipped by 5 bases and J by 4 bases, with 11 bases between them. This CDR3 spans 14 amino acids. The DNA for the CDR3 is TGCGCCAGCAGTACACAGGGCTTTAATGAAAAACTGTTTTTT. Residues: CASSTQGFNEKLFF.

V is TRBV11-2 and J is TRBJ1-1, with 12 nucleotides matching TRBD1. The CDR3 has 17 residues. The germline V gene encodes CDR1 SGHAT and CDR2 FQNNGV. The V and J ends lost 1 base and 10 bases, in that order; junction bases with no gene match: 13. CDR3 coding DNA: TGTGCCAGCAGCTTAGTAGAGGGGACAGGGGGCGCGGGGCGAGCTTTCTTT. Translating gives CASSLVEGTGGAGRAFF.

This chain links TRBV11-2 with TRBJ2-5, with D possibly being TRBD1 (6 bases). Trimming took 1 base from V and 2 from J, leaving 17 bases between them. Germline lookup yields CDR1 SGHAT and CDR2 FQNNGV. The CDR3 is 17 residues long. CDR3 in DNA: TGTGCCAGCAGCTTAGGGACAGCTATAACTTCTCAAGAGACCCAGTACTTC. This sequence encodes CASSLGTAITSQETQYF. The complete variable domain, with remaining parts taken from reference TRBV11-2 and TRBJ2-5, reads EAGVAQSPRYKIIEKRQSVAFWCNPISGHATLYWYQQILGQGPKLLIQFQNNGVVDDSQLPKDRFSAERLKGVDSTLKIQPAKLEDSAVYLCASSLGTAITSQETQYFGPGTRLLVL.

The rearrangement links TRBV7-9 to TRBJ2-1, with 8 bases identical to TRBD2. The J segment lost 4 bases and the V segment lost 10 bases, leaving 9 bases of the junction unmatched. The CDR3 totals 14 residues. Germline CDR1 reads SEHNR; CDR2 reads FQNEAQ (reference sequence). The CDR3 reads CATSGGRTYNEQFF. CDR3 DNA: TGTGCCACCTCGGGGGGGCGGACATACAATGAGCAGTTCTTC.

This rearrangement joins TRBV9 to TRBJ1-3; D is ambiguous. The CDR3 runs 16 residues. The V gene's germline CDR1 is SGDLS and CDR2 YYNGEE. V lost 0 bases and J 0 bases, leaving 10 bases between the germline ends. The CDR3 DNA reads TGTGCCAGCAGCGTAGGTCCAGGTAACTCTGGAAACACCATATATTTT. This translates into CASSVGPGNSGNTIYF.

The genes are TRBV5-1 and TRBJ2-1, with 10 positions matching TRBD2. This CDR3 contains 14 residues. Trimming took 3 bases from V and 8 from J; bases not matched to a gene: 5. The germline V gene encodes CDR1 SGHRS and CDR2 YFSETQ. The CDR3 reads CASSSGTSVHEQFF. The CDR3 region has the DNA TGCGCCAGCAGCTCTGGGACTAGCGTGCATGAGCAGTTCTTC.

The gene calls are TRBV7-8 and TRBJ1-2, with 9 bases lining up with TRBD1. V shed 1 base and J 5 bases; nucleotides not matched to a gene: 2. The CDR3 covers 14 residues. CDR1 SGHVS and CDR2 FQNEAQ come from the germline V gene. The CDR3 bases are TGTGCCAGCAGCTTAGACAGGGGGCGGTATGGCTACACCTTC. It encodes CASSLDRGRYGYTF.

The chain employs TRBV6-5 and TRBJ1-2; D is ambiguous. Trimming left V 0 bases short and J 3 bases short, with 8 bases between. Looked up from germline, CDR1 is MNHEY and CDR2 is SVGAGI. The CDR3 is made up of 14 amino acids. The CDR3 DNA sequence: TGTGCCAGCAGTTACTCGGCAGGATACTATGGCTACACCTTC. Protein product: CASSYSAGYYGYTF.

V gene TRBV2 combines with J gene TRBJ1-1, with 7 bases lining up with TRBD1. Trimming cost V 3 bases and J 3 bases; bases outside gene matches: 10. Per germline, CDR1 SNHLY and CDR2 FYNNEI. The CDR3 covers 16 residues. CDR3: CASSDRAGGRDTEAFF. The CDR3 DNA follows: TGTGCCAGCAGTGACAGGGCAGGGGGGCGAGACACTGAAGCTTTCTTT.

The chain employs TRBV5-6 and TRBJ1-3, with TRBD1 as a possible D gene (5 bases). Germline-derived CDR1 and CDR2 are SGHDT and YYEEEE. The CDR3 spans 15 residues. Trimming pared 0 bases from V and 2 bases from J, leaving 9 bases between. CDR3 sequence (DNA): TGTGCCAGCAGCTTGGCCCGGGGGGCTGGAAACACCATATATTTT. It encodes CASSLARGAGNTIYF.

The chain combines TRBV5-1 with TRBJ2-5, with TRBD1 as a possible D gene (5 bases). Per the germline V gene, CDR1 is SGHRS and CDR2 is YFSETQ. V was shortened by 0 bases and J by 2 bases, with 11 bases between the two germline ends. CDR3 size: 15 residues. The CDR3 region has the DNA TGCGCCAGCAGCTTGGTCCGCCAGGGTCAAGAGACCCAGTACTTC. It yields the protein CASSLVRQGQETQYF. The variable domain in full, completed from reference TRBV5-1 and TRBJ2-5, reads KAGVTQTPRYLIKTRGQQVTLSCSPISGHRSVSWYQQTPGQGLQFLFEYFSETQRNKGNFPGRFSGRQFSNSRSEMNVSTLELGDSALYLCASSLVRQGQETQYFGPGTRLLVL.

V gene TRBV28 combines with J gene TRBJ1-2; D is possibly TRBD1 (6 bases). Looked up from germline, CDR1 is MDHEN and CDR2 is SYDVKM. This CDR3 contains 12 residues. With 6 bases removed from V and 4 bases from J, the gap between germline ends came to 9 bases. The CDR3 loop reads CASSSTGYGYTF. DNA for the CDR3: TGTGCCAGCAGCTCGACAGGCTATGGCTACACCTTC.

The chain uses TRBV6-5 and TRBJ1-2; tentatively, D is TRBD1 (5 bases). Trimming shortened V by 5 bases and J by 8 bases, and 12 bases separated the two germline ends. The CDR3 loop spans 12 amino acids. CDR1 and CDR2 (germline): MNHEY, SVGAGI. The CDR3 nucleotides are TGTGCCAGCAGTACTGCAGGGTTCGGCTACACCTTC. Translating it yields CASSTAGFGYTF.

The chain joins TRBV5-4 to TRBJ1-2, with 8 bases lining up with TRBD1. Per the germline V gene, CDR1 is SGHNT and CDR2 is YYREEE (reference sequence). J lost 6 bases, V lost 2 bases, and 6 bases had no gene match. This CDR3 spans 14 amino acids. Here the CDR3 DNA reads TGTGCCAGCAGCTTTGAAAACAGGGGGGATGGCTACACCTTC. Encoded protein: CASSFENRGDGYTF. The variable domain in full, with the rest retrieved from reference TRBV5-4 and TRBJ1-2, is ETGVTQSPTHLIKTRGQQVTLRCSSQSGHNTVSWYQQALGQGPQFIFQYYREEENGRGNFPPRFSGLQFPNYSSELNVNALELDDSALYLCASSFENRGDGYTFGSGTRLTVV.

This clone has just a few counts. This chain links TRBV7-9 with TRBJ1-1; a possible D gene is TRBD1 (5 bases). There are 13 residues in the CDR3. CDR1 is SEHNR, CDR2 FQNEAQ, per germline (reference sequence). With 8 bases removed from V and 3 bases from J, the gap between germline ends came to 13 bases. CDR3 protein: CASEDTHHTEAFF. Written as DNA, the CDR3 is TGTGCCAGCGAGGACACACACCACACTGAAGCTTTCTTT.

By sample fraction, this clone is medium-sized (0.01 to 0.1%). The gene calls are TRBV7-9 and TRBJ2-2; 7 nucleotides match TRBD2. The V and J ends lost 7 bases and 4 bases, in that order; junction bases with no gene match: 12. CDR3 length: 16 residues. Germline CDR1 is SEHNR and CDR2 is FQNEAQ (reference sequence). CDR3 in amino acids: CASTFPSGVGTGELFF. CDR3 nucleotide sequence: TGTGCCAGCACCTTCCCCAGCGGGGTTGGCACCGGGGAGCTGTTTTTT.

This chain joins TRBV10-3 and TRBJ2-1; 9 bases are shared with TRBD1. The V segment lost 0 bases and the J segment 6 bases; nucleotides outside the gene matches: 6. This CDR3 has 16 amino acids. Germline values: CDR1 ENHRY, CDR2 SYGVKD. The CDR3 DNA is TGTGCCATCAGTGAGTCGGGGACAGGGTCAGTCAATGAGCAGTTCTTC. Translated: CAISESGTGSVNEQFF.

The genes are TRBV7-8 and TRBJ1-5; 12 nucleotides agree with TRBD1. The V segment lost 4 bases and the J segment 3 bases; nucleotides outside the gene matches: 4. This CDR3 comprises 16 residues. Germline CDR1 is SGHVS and CDR2 is FQNEAQ. CDR3 in DNA: TGTGCCAGCAGCTCGGGACAGGGGGCCCACAATCAGCCCCAGCATTTT. It encodes CASSSGQGAHNQPQHF.

The chain employs TRBV2 and TRBJ2-7; D unresolved. The V end lost 6 bases, the J end lost 4 bases, and 13 bases lay between the germline ends. This CDR3 comprises 13 residues. The V gene's germline CDR1 is SNHLY and CDR2 FYNNEI. This CDR3 reads CASRPPGPYEQYF. The DNA of the CDR3 is TGTGCCAGCAGACCTCCGGGTCCTTACGAGCAGTACTTC.

This chain joins TRBV9 and TRBJ2-2; 7 bases are shared with TRBD1. J gave up 7 bases and V 5 bases, and 5 bases lay outside the gene matches. This CDR3 comprises 13 residues. CDR1 SGDLS and CDR2 YYNGEE come from the germline V gene. The CDR3 reads CASRQGSNGELFF. CDR3 nucleotides: TGTGCCAGCAGACAGGGGTCTAACGGGGAGCTGTTTTTT. Together with reference TRBV9 and TRBJ2-2, the CDR3 gives the full variable domain: DSGVTQTPKHLITATGQRVTLRCSPRSGDLSVYWYQQSLDQGLQFLIQYYNGEERAKGNILERFSAQQFPDLHSELNLSSLELGDSALYFCASRQGSNGELFFGEGSRLTVL.

The count of this clone is one. J is TRBJ2-1 and V is TRBV7-9; 9 bases agree with TRBD2. CDR1 and CDR2 from the germline V gene are SEHNR and FQNEAQ (reference sequence). Trimming at V came to 3 bases and at J to 4 bases, leaving 4 bases not matched to a gene. The CDR3 length is 15 residues. CDR3 bases: TGTGCCAGCAGCTTTAGCGGGGGACTATACAATGAGCAGTTCTTC. Its protein is CASSFSGGLYNEQFF.

As DNA, the CDR3 is TGCGCCAGCAGTACAGGGGGCACGGGGAATCAGCCCCAGCATTTT. It specifies CASSTGGTGNQPQHF. The chain combines TRBV5-1 with TRBJ1-5; 9 bases map to TRBD1. The CDR3 consists of 15 residues. The germline V gene has CDR1 SGHRS and CDR2 YFSETQ. Trimming at V came to 5 bases and at J to 4 bases, leaving 7 bases not matched to a gene.